The 4 T cell receptor beta chains reported below all come from one sample, sequenced in a study of cytomegalovirus exposure and HLA in healthy donors. PCR used 60 Vbeta primers and 13 Jbeta primers. The protocol was immunoSEQ multiplex PCR, while the TCRdb copy is restricted to in-frame clones and leaves out a portion. The data show about 77,000 clones, with 75% to 85% seen just once and around 3% held by the top ten. Specimen: PBMCs. Receptors were obtained from a man aged 35 to 55 in good health and CMV-seronegative.

The chain couples TRBV12-5 to TRBJ2-7; no firm D call. Germline V gene sequence: CDR1 LGHNT, CDR2 FRNRAP. The CDR3 contains 14 residues. Trimming cost V 4 bases and J 7 bases, with 17 bases left between them. The CDR3 DNA follows: TGTGCTAGTGGTTATGTTTACTCCCCCTTGGAGCAGTACTTC. Its translation: CASGYVYSPLEQYF.

The rearrangement uses TRBV5-1 and TRBJ2-3, with TRBD1 matching 7 bases. V was clipped by 6 bases and J by 2 bases; unmatched bases: 6. The CDR3 consists of 14 residues. CDR1 and CDR2 from the germline V gene are SGHRS and YFSETQ. This CDR3 is CASTQGSPTDTQYF. The DNA of the CDR3 is TGCGCCAGCACACAGGGGTCCCCCACAGATACGCAGTATTTT.

The J gene is TRBJ1-1, the V gene TRBV7-3, with 7 bases aligning to TRBD1. The CDR3 is 15 amino acids. V shed 4 bases and J 1 base; nucleotides not matched to a gene: 6. From germline, CDR1 is SGHTA and CDR2 FQGTGA. This CDR3 reads CASSSSGQWNTEAFF. CDR3 in DNA: TGTGCCAGCAGCTCCTCGGGACAGTGGAACACTGAAGCTTTCTTT.

The chain is built from TRBV7-9 and TRBJ1-6, with a weak D call TRBD1 (5 bases). The germline V and J ends were trimmed by 2 bases and 7 bases, with 12 bases remaining between them. In germline, CDR1 is SEHNR, CDR2 FQNEAQ (reference sequence). The CDR3 has 15 amino acids. The chain's CDR3 is CASSLRQGSNSPLHF. The CDR3 nucleotides are TGTGCCAGCAGCTTACGGCAGGGATCGAATTCACCCCTCCACTTT.